The TCR beta chain under discussion was sequenced for a study of CD4 T cells in relation to SARS-CoV-2 and coronaviruses. Study as a whole: PBMCs were cultured with antigen for nine to ten days before TCR beta sequencing.

Deletions cut 4 bases from V and 5 bases from J, with 9 bases between. Germline CDR1 reads GTSNPN; CDR2 reads SVGIG (reference sequence). The CDR3 is 13 residues long. Clones were sequenced by immunoSEQ multiplex PCR, and TCRdb holds only the in-frame ones, with some missing. The sample has some 27,000 clones; roughly 69% are singletons. To note about this clone: Its cognate antigen is unknown.

The unexposed donors gave CD4+ T cells in 2011-2018, prior to COVID-19. Isolation of CD4+ T cells took place after about 9 days in culture. Cells permitting, SARS-CoV-2 S/N and four cold-coronavirus spikes were tested on unexposed-donor CD4+ T cells. The V call is TRBV30, the J call TRBJ1-6, with D hard to call. This TCR came from a human donor in good health. The specimen was CD4+ T cells from PBMCs, cultured in vitro. Here the CDR3 reads CAWTPLNNSPLHF. In DNA, the CDR3 is TGTGCCTGGACCCCCCTTAATAATTCACCCCTCCACTTT. Looking up the rest from reference TRBV30 and TRBJ1-6 gives the full variable domain: SQTIHQWPATLVQPVGSPLSLECTVEGTSNPNLYWYRQAAGRGLQLLFYSVGIGQISSEVPQNLSASRPQDRQFILSSKKLLLSDSGFYLCAWTPLNNSPLHFGNGTRLTVT.